In its sample, the clone carrying this T cell receptor beta chain was seen many times. Its target is unknown. The data were obtained in a study of response to subunit inactivated influenza vaccine. General study points: New T cells are recruited in small numbers by each seasonal influenza vaccination, according to the authors' suggestion.

This CDR3 spans 14 amino acids. V was trimmed by 0 bases and J by 2 bases, leaving 8 bases between them. Germline loops: CDR1 LGHNA, CDR2 YSLEER. One entry per CDR3 protein, called by TCRdb with MiXCR from the RT-PCR reads. The table lists over 450,000 distinct CDR3 sequences, over 10% of them singletons. The sequence was obtained from a man in his fifties or sixties who received an inactivated influenza vaccine. This specimen consisted of PBMCs from blood, obtained 45 days after vaccination. V usage is TRBV4-3 and J usage is TRBJ2-7; maybe TRBD1 (6 bases). The CDR3 sequence is CASSQDQGPYEQYF. The CDR3 bases are TGCGCCAGCAGCCAAGACCAGGGGCCCTACGAGCAGTACTTC.